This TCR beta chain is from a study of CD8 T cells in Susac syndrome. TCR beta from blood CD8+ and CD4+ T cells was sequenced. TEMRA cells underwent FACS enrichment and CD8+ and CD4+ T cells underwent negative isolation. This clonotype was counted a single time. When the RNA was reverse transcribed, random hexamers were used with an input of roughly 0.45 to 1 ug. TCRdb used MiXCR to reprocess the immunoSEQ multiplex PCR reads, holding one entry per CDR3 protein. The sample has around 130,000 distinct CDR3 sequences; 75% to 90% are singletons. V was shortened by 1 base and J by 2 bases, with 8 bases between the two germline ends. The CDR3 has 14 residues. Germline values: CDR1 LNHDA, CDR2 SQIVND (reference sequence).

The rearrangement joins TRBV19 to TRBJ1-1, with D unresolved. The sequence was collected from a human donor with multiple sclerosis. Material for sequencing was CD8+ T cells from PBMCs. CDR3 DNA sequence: TGTGCCAGTAGTATAGTTGGACTTAACACTGAAGCTTTCTTT. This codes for CASSIVGLNTEAFF. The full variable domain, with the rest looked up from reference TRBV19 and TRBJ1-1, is DGGITQSPKYLFRKEGQNVTLSCEQNLNHDAMYWYRQDPGQGLRLIYYSQIVNDFQKGDIAEGYSVSREKKESFPLTVTSAQKNPTAFYLCASSIVGLNTEAFFGQGTRLTVV.